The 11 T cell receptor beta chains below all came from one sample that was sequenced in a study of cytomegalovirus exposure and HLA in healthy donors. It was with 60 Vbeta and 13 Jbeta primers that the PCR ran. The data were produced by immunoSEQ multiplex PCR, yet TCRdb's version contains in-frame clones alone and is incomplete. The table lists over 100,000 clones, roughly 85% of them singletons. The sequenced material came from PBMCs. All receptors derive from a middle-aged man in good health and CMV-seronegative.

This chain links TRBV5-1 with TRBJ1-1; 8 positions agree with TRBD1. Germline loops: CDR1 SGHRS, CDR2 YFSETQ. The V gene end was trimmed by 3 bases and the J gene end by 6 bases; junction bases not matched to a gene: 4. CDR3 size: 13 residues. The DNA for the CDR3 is TGCGCCAGCAGCTCGACAGGGGAGGCTGAAGCTTTCTTT. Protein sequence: CASSSTGEAEAFF.

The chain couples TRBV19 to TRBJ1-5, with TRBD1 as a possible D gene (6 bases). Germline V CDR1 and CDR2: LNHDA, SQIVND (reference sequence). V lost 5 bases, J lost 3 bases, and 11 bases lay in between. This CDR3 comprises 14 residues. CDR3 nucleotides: TGTGCCAGTAGTCCGGACAGTCCCAATCAGCCCCAGCATTTT. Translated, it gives CASSPDSPNQPQHF.

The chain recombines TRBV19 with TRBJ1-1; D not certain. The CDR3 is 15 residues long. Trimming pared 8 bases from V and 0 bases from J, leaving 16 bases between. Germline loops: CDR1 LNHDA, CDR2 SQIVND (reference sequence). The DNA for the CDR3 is TGTGCCAGTTCTAGCCCCCGGCTTTTGAACACTGAAGCTTTCTTT. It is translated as CASSSPRLLNTEAFF.

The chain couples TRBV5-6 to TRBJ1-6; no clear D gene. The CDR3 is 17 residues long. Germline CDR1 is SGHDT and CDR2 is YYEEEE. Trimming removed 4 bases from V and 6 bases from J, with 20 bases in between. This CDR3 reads CASSPFRSGALNSPLHF. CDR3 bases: TGTGCCAGCAGCCCCTTCCGTTCAGGCGCTCTTAATTCACCCCTCCACTTT.

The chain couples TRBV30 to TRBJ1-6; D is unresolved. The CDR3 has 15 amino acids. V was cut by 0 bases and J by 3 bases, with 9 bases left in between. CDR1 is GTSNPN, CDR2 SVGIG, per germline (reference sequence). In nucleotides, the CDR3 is TGTGCCTGGAGTGTTGGGAGGATCTATAATTCACCCCTCCACTTT. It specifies CAWSVGRIYNSPLHF.

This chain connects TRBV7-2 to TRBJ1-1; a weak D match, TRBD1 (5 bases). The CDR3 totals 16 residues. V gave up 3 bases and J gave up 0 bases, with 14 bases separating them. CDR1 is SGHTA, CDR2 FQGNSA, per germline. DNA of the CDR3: TGTGCCAGCAGCTTTTTCTCAGGGTACGTGAACACTGAAGCTTTCTTT. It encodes CASSFFSGYVNTEAFF.

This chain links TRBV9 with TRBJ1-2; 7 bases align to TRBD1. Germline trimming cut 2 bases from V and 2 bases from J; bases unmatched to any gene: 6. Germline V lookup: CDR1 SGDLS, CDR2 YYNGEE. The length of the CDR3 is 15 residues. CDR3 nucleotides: TGTGCCAGCAGCGTCGGACAGGAGAAAAACTATGGCTACACCTTC. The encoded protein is CASSVGQEKNYGYTF.

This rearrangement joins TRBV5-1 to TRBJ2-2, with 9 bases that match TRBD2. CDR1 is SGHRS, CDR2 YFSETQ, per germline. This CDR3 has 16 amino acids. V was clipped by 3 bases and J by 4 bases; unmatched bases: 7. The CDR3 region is CASSSPAGGVTGELFF. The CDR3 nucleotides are TGCGCCAGCAGCTCCCCAGCGGGGGGTGTCACCGGGGAGCTGTTTTTT. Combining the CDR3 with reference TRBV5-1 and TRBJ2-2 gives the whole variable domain KAGVTQTPRYLIKTRGQQVTLSCSPISGHRSVSWYQQTPGQGLQFLFEYFSETQRNKGNFPGRFSGRQFSNSRSEMNVSTLELGDSALYLCASSSPAGGVTGELFFGEGSRLTVL.

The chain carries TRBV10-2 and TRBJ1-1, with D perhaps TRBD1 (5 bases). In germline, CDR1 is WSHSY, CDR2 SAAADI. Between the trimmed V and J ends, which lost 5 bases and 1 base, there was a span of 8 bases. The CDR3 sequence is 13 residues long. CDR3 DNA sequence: TGCGCCAGCAGTCTAGGGGAGAACACTGAAGCTTTCTTT. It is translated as CASSLGENTEAFF.

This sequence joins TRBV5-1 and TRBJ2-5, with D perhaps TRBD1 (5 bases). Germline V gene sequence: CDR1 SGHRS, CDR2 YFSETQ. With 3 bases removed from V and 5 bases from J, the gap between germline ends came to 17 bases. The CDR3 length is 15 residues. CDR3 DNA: TGCGCCAGCAGCTACCCGTGGGGCGAACAGGAGACCCAGTACTTC. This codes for CASSYPWGEQETQYF. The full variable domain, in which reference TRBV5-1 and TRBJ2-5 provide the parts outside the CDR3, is KAGVTQTPRYLIKTRGQQVTLSCSPISGHRSVSWYQQTPGQGLQFLFEYFSETQRNKGNFPGRFSGRQFSNSRSEMNVSTLELGDSALYLCASSYPWGEQETQYFGPGTRLLVL.

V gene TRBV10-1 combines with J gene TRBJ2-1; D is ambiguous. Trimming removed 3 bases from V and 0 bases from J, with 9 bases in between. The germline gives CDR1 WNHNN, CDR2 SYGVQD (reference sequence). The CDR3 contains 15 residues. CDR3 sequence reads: CASSDYTRSYNEQFF. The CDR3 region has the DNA TGCGCCAGCAGTGACTATACGCGCTCCTACAATGAGCAGTTCTTC.